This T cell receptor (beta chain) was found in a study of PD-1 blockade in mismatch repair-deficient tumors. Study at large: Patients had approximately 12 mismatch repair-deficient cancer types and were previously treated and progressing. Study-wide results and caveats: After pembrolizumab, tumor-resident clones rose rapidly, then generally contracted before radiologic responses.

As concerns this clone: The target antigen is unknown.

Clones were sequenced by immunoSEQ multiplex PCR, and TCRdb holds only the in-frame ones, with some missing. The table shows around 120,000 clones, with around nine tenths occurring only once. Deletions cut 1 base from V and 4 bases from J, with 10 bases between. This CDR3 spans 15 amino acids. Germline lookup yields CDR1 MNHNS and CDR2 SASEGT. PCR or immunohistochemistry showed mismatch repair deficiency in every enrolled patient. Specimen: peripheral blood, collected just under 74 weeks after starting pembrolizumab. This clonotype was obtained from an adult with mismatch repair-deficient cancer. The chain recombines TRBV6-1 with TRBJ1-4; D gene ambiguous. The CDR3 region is CASSEVGQFNEKLFF. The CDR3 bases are TGTGCCAGCAGTGAAGTAGGGCAGTTTAATGAAAAACTGTTTTTT.